Below are 13 T cell receptor beta chains sequenced from a single sample in a study of OX40 agonist ivuxolimab in advanced cancers. Profiling relied on immunoSEQ multiplex PCR, and the TCRdb table lists in-frame clones only, not all of them. Found here are about 79,000 clones, around 90% of them singletons; the top ten hold approximately 4%. Sequenced here: CD4+ or CD8+ T cells sorted from blood, sampled in a trial of the OX40 agonist ivuxolimab. The receptors originated from an adult with an advanced solid tumor such as melanoma, head and neck, liver or kidney cancer.

The chain recombines TRBV28 with TRBJ2-5; perhaps D is TRBD1 or TRBD2 (5 bases each). CDR1 MDHEN and CDR2 SYDVKM come from the germline V gene. There are 14 residues in the CDR3. V was shortened by 8 bases and J by 1 base, with 14 bases between the two germline ends. For the CDR3, the DNA is TGTGCCAGCTCCCATGGGGGTGCCCAAGAGACCCAGTACTTC. Its translation is CASSHGGAQETQYF.

CDR3 in amino acids: CAIRGGQGASYEQYF. The CDR3 coding sequence is TGTGCCATCAGGGGGGGACAGGGGGCCTCCTACGAGCAGTACTTC. The chain couples TRBV10-3 to TRBJ2-7; 12 bases match TRBD1. The CDR3 length is 15 residues. Per the germline V gene, CDR1 is ENHRY and CDR2 is SYGVKD. V shed 6 bases and J 0 bases; nucleotides not matched to a gene: 3.

This chain joins TRBV5-1 and TRBJ2-3; 12 bases map to TRBD2. Looked up from germline, CDR1 is SGHRS and CDR2 is YFSETQ. The CDR3 loop spans 16 amino acids. V was clipped by 4 bases and J by 2 bases; unmatched bases: 5. CDR3 DNA: TGCGCCAGCAGCGAACGGACTAGCGGGATCACAGATACGCAGTATTTT. As protein: CASSERTSGITDTQYF. Looking up the rest from reference TRBV5-1 and TRBJ2-3 gives the full variable domain: KAGVTQTPRYLIKTRGQQVTLSCSPISGHRSVSWYQQTPGQGLQFLFEYFSETQRNKGNFPGRFSGRQFSNSRSEMNVSTLELGDSALYLCASSERTSGITDTQYFGPGTRLTVL.

CDR3 in amino acids: CSVGLSLAGTGELFF. The CDR3 DNA sequence: TGCAGCGTTGGATTGTCACTAGCGGGAACCGGGGAGCTGTTTTTT. The rearrangement joins TRBV29-1 to TRBJ2-2; 10 bases are a match to TRBD2. Unmatched junction bases numbered 7, after V lost 4 bases and J lost 5 bases. The CDR3 sequence is 15 residues long. CDR1 is SQVTM and CDR2 is ANQGSEA in the germline V gene.

This clone has just a few counts. This sequence joins TRBV4-2 and TRBJ1-1; TRBD1 agrees at 7 bases. Germline lookup yields CDR1 LGHNA and CDR2 YNFKEQ. Trimming took 1 base from V and 1 from J; bases not matched to a gene: 3. The CDR3 is made up of 15 amino acids. CDR3 sequence: CASSQGDRSNTEAFF. In nucleotides, the CDR3 is TGTGCCAGCAGCCAAGGGGACAGATCGAACACTGAAGCTTTCTTT.

This clone was counted a single time. The chain recombines TRBV7-2 with TRBJ2-1; no reliable D call. Germline-derived CDR1 and CDR2 are SGHTA and FQGNSA. This CDR3 is built from 13 residues. Trimming stripped 5 bases from V and 14 bases from J, with 19 bases between. The CDR3 sequence: CASSENPADKEFF. For the CDR3, the DNA is TGTGCCAGCAGCGAAAACCCGGCCGACAAGGAGTTCTTC.

In its sample, this clone was seen once. The chain uses TRBV7-8 and TRBJ1-1; TRBD1 aligns across 7 bases. The V gene end was trimmed by 4 bases and the J gene end by 1 base; junction bases not matched to a gene: 6. This CDR3 is 15 amino acids long. Germline values: CDR1 SGHVS, CDR2 FQNEAQ. CDR3 protein: CASSSQGTENTEAFF. CDR3 in DNA: TGTGCCAGCAGCTCCCAAGGGACAGAGAACACTGAAGCTTTCTTT.

V is TRBV5-8 and J is TRBJ2-3; 12 positions match TRBD1. The CDR3 totals 15 residues. Germline CDR1 and CDR2: SGHTS and YDEGEE. The V and J ends lost 9 bases and 7 bases, in that order; junction bases with no gene match: 12. In DNA form, the CDR3 reads TGTGCCACCGGAAAGACCGGGACAGGGGGCCATACGCAGTATTTT. Translated: CATGKTGTGGHTQYF.

The J gene is TRBJ1-2, the V gene TRBV5-1; D might be TRBD1 (6 bases). The V gene lost 0 bases and the J gene lost 4 bases, with 13 bases spanning the gap. This CDR3 contains 15 residues. Germline-derived CDR1 and CDR2 are SGHRS and YFSETQ. CDR3 in DNA: TGCGCCAGCAGCTTGGAATCCGGGGGCGGCTATGGCTACACCTTC. Residues: CASSLESGGGYGYTF.

The chain is built from TRBV5-1 and TRBJ2-1, with D tentatively TRBD2 (6 bases). Germline-derived CDR1 and CDR2 are SGHRS and YFSETQ. The CDR3 extends over 17 amino acids. The V end was cut by 0 bases, the J end by 5 bases, with 18 bases between. CDR3 loop: CASSLAVAAGGNNEQFF. The DNA for the CDR3 is TGCGCCAGCAGCTTGGCCGTTGCCGCAGGAGGGAACAATGAGCAGTTCTTC.

V usage is TRBV5-1 and J usage is TRBJ2-2; D not resolved. The CDR3 extends over 13 amino acids. V was trimmed by 6 bases and J by 3 bases, leaving 9 bases between them. Per germline, CDR1 SGHRS and CDR2 YFSETQ. CDR3 residues: CASNGEYTGELFF. The CDR3 DNA is TGCGCCAGCAATGGGGAATACACCGGGGAGCTGTTTTTT.

J is TRBJ1-2 and V is TRBV10-3; D is undetermined. The CDR3 is made up of 14 amino acids. The germline V gene has CDR1 ENHRY and CDR2 SYGVKD. The V gene lost 3 bases and the J gene lost 4 bases, with 12 bases spanning the gap. The CDR3 here is CAISEGGFVYGYTF. DNA of the CDR3: TGTGCCATCAGTGAAGGAGGATTTGTCTATGGCTACACCTTC.

J is TRBJ1-1 and V is TRBV6-5; possible D gene TRBD1, 6 bases. Germline CDR1 is MNHEY and CDR2 is SVGAGI. V gave up 7 bases and J gave up 8 bases, with 17 bases separating them. This CDR3 has 13 amino acids. The CDR3 sequence: CASIDRGGREAFF. Here the CDR3 DNA reads TGTGCCAGCATCGATAGGGGGGGCCGAGAAGCTTTCTTT.